This T cell receptor (beta chain) was retrieved from a study of blood T cells in healthy people across ages (dated by TCRdb to between 2015 and 2017). Background for the entire study: In model experiments, template switching captured roughly one uniquely barcoded TCR beta cDNA molecule for every two T cells. Age-related changes in TCR beta repertoire diversity were measured in the study by deep sequencing normalized with unique cDNA molecular identifiers. The donors were split into four age groups: young (average about 16 years), middle-aged (roughly 39), aged (over 55) and long-lived (about 74). To avoid experimental bias, donors of different ages were spread randomly across the sequencing lanes. For two donors (one aged 18 to 30 and one aged 80 or older), the study analyzed two additional independent replicas of 1 million unique cDNA reads from the same blood draw. What the study reported, not specific to this receptor: Donor CMV infection status was unknown, potentially confounding age-related changes in expanded clonotypes. Compared with the aged group, the long-lived group had more naive CD4+ T cells, fewer expanded clones and increased TCR diversity, suggesting age selection. There was a strong correlation between observed TCR beta diversity and the percentage of naive T cells measured by flow cytometry. Estimates of total diversity based on one million sequenced T cells were regarded as lower bounds and as underestimates. Observed TCR beta diversity per million T cells fell roughly linearly with age, and a significant reduction was already apparent by age roughly 40. Because profiling used bulk unsorted PBMCs, naive and antigen-experienced compartments could not be compared conclusively.

The 35 to 40 donors, aged about 6 to 95 years, were systemically healthy Caucasian individuals from Russia. Approximately 9 milliliters of peripheral blood were collected from each donor into EDTA-treated Vacutainer tubes. Ficoll-Paque density-gradient centrifugation was used to isolate PBMCs, with at least 6.5 million obtained per sample. Trizol reagent was used to extract total RNA from the PBMCs, yielding at least 5 micrograms per sample. For every donor, flow cytometry on a PBMC aliquot measured the percentage of naive CD45RAhigh/CD27high T cells. This clonotype has only a few counts. Which antigen it targets is not known. No much larger clonotype is one base removed from it; base qualities were not supplied. Libraries were made using 5' RACE. The sequencer was an Illumina HiSeq 2500. The second PCR ran for roughly 7 to 11 cycles and used a J-beta primer mix along with a sample-barcoded 5' primer. Each TCR beta cDNA molecule received a unique molecular identifier from a template-switch 5' adaptor carrying 12 random nucleotides. Each sample yielded at least 3 million CDR3-containing paired-end reads. First-strand cDNA was synthesized from all RNA with the Mint cDNA synthesis kit, primed by a TRBC-specific oligonucleotide. Following uracil-DNA glycosylase treatment, all cDNA underwent a first 18-cycle PCR with the universal primers M1SS and BC2_uni_R. The paper's processing steps were these. For normalization, 1 million high-quality reads, each with a distinct molecular identifier, were randomly selected from each sample. Reads with shared molecular identifiers were discarded instead of being binned into consensus sequences. MiTCR, set to a Q25 quality threshold and the strictest error-elimination algorithm, was used for CDR3 identification, clonotype clustering and error correction. A nonparametric unseen species model with Euler transformation was used to estimate lower-bound total TCR beta diversity. In-frame beta chains were kept once TCRdb had trimmed the public reads at Q25 with fastp and called clones with MiXCR. Every entry covers one CDR3 protein and lists the most common genes and DNA from its rows. None of the V and J calls come from the authors' own analysis; TCRdb made them. In all, the sample holds 850,000 to 1,300,000 distinct CDR3 sequences, and under 45% of those were seen once. Under 20% of the sample is in the top ten clones.

Sequencing was done on a sample of blood. This sequence was found in an older woman in good health.

CDR3 protein: CASSYLRLPYEQYF. In nucleotides, the sequence is TGTGCCAGCAGTTACCTGCGTCTCCCCTACGAGCAGTACTTC. The chain is assembled from TRBV6-2 or TRBV6-3 and TRBJ2-7; no D gene call is confident. Spanning cysteine to phenylalanine, the CDR3 consists of 14 amino acids. Only CDR3 DNA is held: 42 bases, read in frame from base 1. V loses 2 bases, J loses 2 bases, and the germline ends lie 10 bases apart. The germline V gene supplies CDR1 MNHEY and CDR2 SVGEGT.